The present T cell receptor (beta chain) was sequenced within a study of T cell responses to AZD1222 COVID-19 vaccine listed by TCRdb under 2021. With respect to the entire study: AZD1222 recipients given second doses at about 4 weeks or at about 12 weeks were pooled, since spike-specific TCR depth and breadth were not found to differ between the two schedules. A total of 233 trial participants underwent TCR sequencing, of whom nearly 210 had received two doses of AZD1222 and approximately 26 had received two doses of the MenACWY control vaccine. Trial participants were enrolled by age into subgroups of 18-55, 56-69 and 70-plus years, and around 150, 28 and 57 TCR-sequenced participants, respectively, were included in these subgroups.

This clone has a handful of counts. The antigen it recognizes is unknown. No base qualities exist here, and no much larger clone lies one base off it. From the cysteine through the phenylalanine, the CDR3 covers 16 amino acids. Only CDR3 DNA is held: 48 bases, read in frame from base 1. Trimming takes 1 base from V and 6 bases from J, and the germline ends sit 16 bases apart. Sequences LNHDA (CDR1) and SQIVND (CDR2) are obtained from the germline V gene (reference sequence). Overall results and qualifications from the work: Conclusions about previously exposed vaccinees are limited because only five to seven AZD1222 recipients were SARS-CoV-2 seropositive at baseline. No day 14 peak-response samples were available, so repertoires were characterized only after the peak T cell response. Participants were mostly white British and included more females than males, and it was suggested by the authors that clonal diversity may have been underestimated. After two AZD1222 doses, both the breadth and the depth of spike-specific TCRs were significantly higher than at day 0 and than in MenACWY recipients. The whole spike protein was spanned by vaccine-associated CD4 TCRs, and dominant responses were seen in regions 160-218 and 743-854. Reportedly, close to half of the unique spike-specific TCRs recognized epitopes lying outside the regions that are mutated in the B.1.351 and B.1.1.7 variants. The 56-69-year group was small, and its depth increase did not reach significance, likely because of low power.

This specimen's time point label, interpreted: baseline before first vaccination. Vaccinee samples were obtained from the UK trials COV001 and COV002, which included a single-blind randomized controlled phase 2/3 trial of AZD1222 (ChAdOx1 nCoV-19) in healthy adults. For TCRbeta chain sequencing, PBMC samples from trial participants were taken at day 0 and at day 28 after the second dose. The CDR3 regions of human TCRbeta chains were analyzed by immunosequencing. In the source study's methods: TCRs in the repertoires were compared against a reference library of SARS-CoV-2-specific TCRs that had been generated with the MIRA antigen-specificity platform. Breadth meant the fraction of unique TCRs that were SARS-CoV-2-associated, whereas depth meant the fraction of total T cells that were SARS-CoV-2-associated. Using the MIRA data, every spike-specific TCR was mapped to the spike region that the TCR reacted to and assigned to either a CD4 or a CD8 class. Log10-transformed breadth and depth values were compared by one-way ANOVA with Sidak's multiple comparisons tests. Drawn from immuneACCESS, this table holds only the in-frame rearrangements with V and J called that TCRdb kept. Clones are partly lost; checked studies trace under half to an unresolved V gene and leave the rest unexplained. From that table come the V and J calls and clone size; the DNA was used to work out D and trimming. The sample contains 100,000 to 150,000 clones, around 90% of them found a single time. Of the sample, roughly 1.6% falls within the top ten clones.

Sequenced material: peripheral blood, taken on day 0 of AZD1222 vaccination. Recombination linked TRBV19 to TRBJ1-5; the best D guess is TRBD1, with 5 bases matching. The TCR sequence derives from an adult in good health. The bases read TGTGCCAGTAGTATAGCCCGTCATCCGGGGGGTCAGCCCCAGCATTTT. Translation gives CASSIARHPGGQPQHF.